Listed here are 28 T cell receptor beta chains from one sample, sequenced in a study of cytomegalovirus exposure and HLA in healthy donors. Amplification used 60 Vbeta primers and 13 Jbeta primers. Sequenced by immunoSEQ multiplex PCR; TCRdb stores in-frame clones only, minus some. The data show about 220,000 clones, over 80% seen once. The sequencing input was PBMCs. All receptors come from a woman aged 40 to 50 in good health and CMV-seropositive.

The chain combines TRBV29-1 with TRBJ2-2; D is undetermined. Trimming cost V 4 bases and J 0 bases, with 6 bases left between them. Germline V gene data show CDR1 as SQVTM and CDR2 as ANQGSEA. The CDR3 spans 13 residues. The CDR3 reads CSVGQSNTGELFF. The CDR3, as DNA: TGCAGCGTTGGGCAGTCGAACACCGGGGAGCTGTTTTTT.

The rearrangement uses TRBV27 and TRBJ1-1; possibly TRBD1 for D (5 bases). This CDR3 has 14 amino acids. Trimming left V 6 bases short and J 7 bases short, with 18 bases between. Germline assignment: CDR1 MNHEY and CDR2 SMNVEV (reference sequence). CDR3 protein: CASSSSRGVSEAFF. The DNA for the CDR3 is TGTGCCAGCAGCTCGTCCCGGGGGGTGAGTGAAGCTTTCTTT.

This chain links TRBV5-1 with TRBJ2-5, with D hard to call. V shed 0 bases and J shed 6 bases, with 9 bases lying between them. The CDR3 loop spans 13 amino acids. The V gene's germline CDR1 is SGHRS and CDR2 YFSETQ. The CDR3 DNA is TGCGCCAGCAGCTTGGTTCAGGAACAGACCCAGTACTTC. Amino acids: CASSLVQEQTQYF.

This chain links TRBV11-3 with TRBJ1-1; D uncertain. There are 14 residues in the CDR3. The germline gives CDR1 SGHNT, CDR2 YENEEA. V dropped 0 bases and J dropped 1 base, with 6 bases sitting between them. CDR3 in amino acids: CASSLDGGNTEAFF. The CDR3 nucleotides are TGTGCCAGCAGCTTAGACGGAGGGAACACTGAAGCTTTCTTT.

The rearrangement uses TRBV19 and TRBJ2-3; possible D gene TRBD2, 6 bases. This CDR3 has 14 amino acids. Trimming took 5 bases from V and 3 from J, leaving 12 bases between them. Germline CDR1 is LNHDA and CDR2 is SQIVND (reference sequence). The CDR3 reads CASSPGLKTDTQYF. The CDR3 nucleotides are TGTGCCAGTAGTCCGGGACTTAAAACAGATACGCAGTATTTT.

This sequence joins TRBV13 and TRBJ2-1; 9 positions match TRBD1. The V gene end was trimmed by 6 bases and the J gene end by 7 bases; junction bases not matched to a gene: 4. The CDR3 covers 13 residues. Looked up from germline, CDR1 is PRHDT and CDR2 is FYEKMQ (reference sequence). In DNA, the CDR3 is TGTGCCAGCAGGACGACAGGGGGGAATGAGCAGTTCTTC. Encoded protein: CASRTTGGNEQFF.

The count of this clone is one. Written as DNA, the CDR3 is TGTGCCAGCTCACCACCCCTAGCGGGTGAGCAGTACTTC. This codes for CASSPPLAGEQYF. The chain has TRBV18 and TRBJ2-7; the match to TRBD2 covers 8 bases. Trimming cost V 0 bases and J 7 bases; bases outside gene matches: 2. The germline V gene has CDR1 KGHSH and CDR2 LQKENI. This CDR3 has 13 residues.

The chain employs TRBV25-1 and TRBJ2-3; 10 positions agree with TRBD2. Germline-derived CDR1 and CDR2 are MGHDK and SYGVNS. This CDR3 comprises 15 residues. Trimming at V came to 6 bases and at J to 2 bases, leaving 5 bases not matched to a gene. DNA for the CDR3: TGTGCCAGCAGGGGGAGCGGGGGGGACACAGATACGCAGTATTTT. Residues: CASRGSGGDTDTQYF.

The CDR3 coding sequence is TGTGCCAGTAGTCGATGGCGGACAGGGGAAGGAGGTAACTATGGCTACACCTTC. It translates to CASSRWRTGEGGNYGYTF. The genes are TRBV19 and TRBJ1-2; 9 bases align to TRBD1. Losses at the gene ends were 5 bases for V and 1 base for J; bases not matched to a gene: 14. The CDR3 sequence is 18 residues long. Per germline, CDR1 LNHDA and CDR2 SQIVND (reference sequence). Complete variable domain (other parts from reference TRBV19 and TRBJ1-2): DGGITQSPKYLFRKEGQNVTLSCEQNLNHDAMYWYRQDPGQGLRLIYYSQIVNDFQKGDIAEGYSVSREKKESFPLTVTSAQKNPTAFYLCASSRWRTGEGGNYGYTFGSGTRLTVV.

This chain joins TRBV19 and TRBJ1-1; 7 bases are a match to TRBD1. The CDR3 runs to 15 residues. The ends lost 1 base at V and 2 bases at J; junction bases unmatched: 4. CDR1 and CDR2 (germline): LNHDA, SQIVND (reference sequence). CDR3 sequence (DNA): TGTGCCAGTAGTATAGTAAGGGGGCTTAACACTGAAGCTTTCTTT. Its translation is CASSIVRGLNTEAFF.

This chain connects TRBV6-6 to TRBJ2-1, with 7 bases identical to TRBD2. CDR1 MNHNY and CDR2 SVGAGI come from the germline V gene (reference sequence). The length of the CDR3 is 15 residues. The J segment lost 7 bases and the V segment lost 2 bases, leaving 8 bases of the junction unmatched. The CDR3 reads CASSYGAGLMNEQFF. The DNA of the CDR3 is TGTGCCAGCAGTTACGGAGCGGGATTGATGAATGAGCAGTTCTTC.

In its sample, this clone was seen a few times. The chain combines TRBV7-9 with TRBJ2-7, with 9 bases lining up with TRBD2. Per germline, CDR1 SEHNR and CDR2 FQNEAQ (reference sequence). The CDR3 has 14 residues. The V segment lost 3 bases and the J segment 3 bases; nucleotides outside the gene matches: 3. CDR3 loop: CASSLGGRVYEQYF. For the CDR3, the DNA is TGTGCCAGCAGCTTGGGCGGGAGGGTCTACGAGCAGTACTTC. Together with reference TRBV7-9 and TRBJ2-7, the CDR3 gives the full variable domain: DTGVSQNPRHKITKRGQNVTFRCDPISEHNRLYWYRQTLGQGPEFLTYFQNEAQLEKSRLLSDRFSAERPKGSFSTLEIQRTEQGDSAMYLCASSLGGRVYEQYFGPGTRLTVT.

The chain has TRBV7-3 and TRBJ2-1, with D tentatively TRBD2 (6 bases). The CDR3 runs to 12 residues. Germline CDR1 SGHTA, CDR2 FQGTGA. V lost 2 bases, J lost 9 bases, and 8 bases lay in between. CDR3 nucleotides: TGTGCCAGCAGCTTACCGCGGGGTGAGCAGTTCTTC. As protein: CASSLPRGEQFF.

The DNA for the CDR3 is TGTGCCAGTAGTATAGGGACAGACCGCTACGAGCAGTACTTC. Translated, it gives CASSIGTDRYEQYF. J is TRBJ2-7 and V is TRBV19; perhaps TRBD1 as D (6 bases). CDR1 and CDR2 from the germline V gene are LNHDA and SQIVND (reference sequence). Trimming stripped 1 base from V and 3 bases from J, with 10 bases between. The CDR3 is 14 residues long.

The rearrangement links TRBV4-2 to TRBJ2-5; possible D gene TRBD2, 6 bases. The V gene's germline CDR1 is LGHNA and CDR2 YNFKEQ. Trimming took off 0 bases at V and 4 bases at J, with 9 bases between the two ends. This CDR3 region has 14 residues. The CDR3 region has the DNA TGTGCCAGCAGCCAAGATTGGAGGGGAGAGACCCAGTACTTC. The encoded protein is CASSQDWRGETQYF.

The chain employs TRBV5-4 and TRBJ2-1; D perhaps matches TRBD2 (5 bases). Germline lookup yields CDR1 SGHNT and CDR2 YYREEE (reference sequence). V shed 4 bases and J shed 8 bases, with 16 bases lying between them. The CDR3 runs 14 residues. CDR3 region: CASSHLASRHEQFF. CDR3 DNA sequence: TGTGCCAGCAGCCACCTTGCTAGCCGGCATGAGCAGTTCTTC. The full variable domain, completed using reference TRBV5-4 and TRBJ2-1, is ETGVTQSPTHLIKTRGQQVTLRCSSQSGHNTVSWYQQALGQGPQFIFQYYREEENGRGNFPPRFSGLQFPNYSSELNVNALELDDSALYLCASSHLASRHEQFFGPGTRLTVL.

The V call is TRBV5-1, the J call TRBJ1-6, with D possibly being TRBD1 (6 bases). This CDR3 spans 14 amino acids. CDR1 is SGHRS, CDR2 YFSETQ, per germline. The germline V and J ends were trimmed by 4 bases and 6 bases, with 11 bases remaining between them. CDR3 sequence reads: CASSPGASNSPLHF. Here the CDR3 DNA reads TGCGCCAGCAGCCCAGGGGCCTCTAATTCACCCCTCCACTTT.

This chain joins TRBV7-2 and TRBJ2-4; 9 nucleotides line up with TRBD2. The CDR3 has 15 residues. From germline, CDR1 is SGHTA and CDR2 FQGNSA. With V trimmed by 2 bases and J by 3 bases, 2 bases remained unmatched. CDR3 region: CASSLLAGDKNIQYF. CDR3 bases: TGTGCCAGCAGCTTATTAGCGGGGGACAAAAACATTCAGTACTTC.

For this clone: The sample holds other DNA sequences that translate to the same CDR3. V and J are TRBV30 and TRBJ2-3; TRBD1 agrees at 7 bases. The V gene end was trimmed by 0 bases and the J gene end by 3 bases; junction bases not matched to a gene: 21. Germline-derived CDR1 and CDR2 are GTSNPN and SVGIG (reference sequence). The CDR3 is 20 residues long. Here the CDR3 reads CAWSVGRVGGTGEFTDTQYF. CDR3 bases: TGTGCCTGGAGTGTAGGACGGGTAGGAGGAACAGGGGAATTTACAGATACGCAGTATTTT. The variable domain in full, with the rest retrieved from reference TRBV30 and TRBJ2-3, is SQTIHQWPATLVQPVGSPLSLECTVEGTSNPNLYWYRQAAGRGLQLLFYSVGIGQISSEVPQNLSASRPQDRQFILSSKKLLLSDSGFYLCAWSVGRVGGTGEFTDTQYFGPGTRLTVL.

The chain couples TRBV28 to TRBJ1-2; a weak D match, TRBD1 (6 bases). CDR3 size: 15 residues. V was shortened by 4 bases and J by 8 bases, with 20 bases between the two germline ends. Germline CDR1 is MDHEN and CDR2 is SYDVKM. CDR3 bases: TGTGCCAGCAGTTGGACCCCTAGCAGGGGACACGGCTACACCTTC. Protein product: CASSWTPSRGHGYTF.

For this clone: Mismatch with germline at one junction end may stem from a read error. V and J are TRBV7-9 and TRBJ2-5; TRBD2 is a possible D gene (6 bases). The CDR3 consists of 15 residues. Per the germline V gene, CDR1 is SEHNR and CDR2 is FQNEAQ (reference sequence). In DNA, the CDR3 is TGTTCCAGCAGCCCCCATGGGGGGAACCAAGAGACCCAGTACTTC. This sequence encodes CSSSPHGGNQETQYF. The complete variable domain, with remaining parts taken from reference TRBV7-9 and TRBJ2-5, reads DTGVSQNPRHKITKRGQNVTFRCDPISEHNRLYWYRQTLGQGPEFLTYFQNEAQLEKSRLLSDRFSAERPKGSFSTLEIQRTEQGDSAMYLCSSSPHGGNQETQYFGPGTRLLVL.

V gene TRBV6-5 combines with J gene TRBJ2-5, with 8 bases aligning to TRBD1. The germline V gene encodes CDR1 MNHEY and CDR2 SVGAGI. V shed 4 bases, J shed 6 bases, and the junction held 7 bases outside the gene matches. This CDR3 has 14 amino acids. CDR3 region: CASSWRQGWKTQYF. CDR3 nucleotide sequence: TGTGCCAGCAGTTGGAGACAGGGGTGGAAGACCCAGTACTTC.

The CDR3 reads CASSLGRRGGTYEQYF. The CDR3 bases are TGTGCCAGCAGCTTGGGGAGAAGGGGAGGGACCTACGAGCAGTACTTC. V and J are TRBV5-4 and TRBJ2-7, with TRBD2 matching over 7 bases. CDR1 is SGHNT, CDR2 YYREEE, per germline (reference sequence). The CDR3 length is 16 residues. V lost 0 bases, J lost 2 bases, and 8 bases stayed unmatched. Filled out from reference TRBV5-4 and TRBJ2-7, the complete variable domain reads ETGVTQSPTHLIKTRGQQVTLRCSSQSGHNTVSWYQQALGQGPQFIFQYYREEENGRGNFPPRFSGLQFPNYSSELNVNALELDDSALYLCASSLGRRGGTYEQYFGPGTRLTVT.

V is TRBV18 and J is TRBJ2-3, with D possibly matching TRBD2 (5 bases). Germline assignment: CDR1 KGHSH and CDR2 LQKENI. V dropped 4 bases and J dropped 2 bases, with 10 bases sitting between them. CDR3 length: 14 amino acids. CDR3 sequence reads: CASSRGGFTDTQYF. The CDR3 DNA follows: TGTGCCAGCTCACGAGGCGGGTTCACAGATACGCAGTATTTT.

The CDR3 sequence: CASSSRREAYEQYF. CDR3 DNA: TGTGCCAGCAGTTCGAGACGGGAGGCCTACGAGCAGTACTTC. This chain links TRBV27 with TRBJ2-7; 7 nucleotides agree with TRBD2. The CDR3 is 14 amino acids. Germline assignment: CDR1 MNHEY and CDR2 SMNVEV (reference sequence). Trimming took 4 bases from V and 2 from J; bases not matched to a gene: 5.

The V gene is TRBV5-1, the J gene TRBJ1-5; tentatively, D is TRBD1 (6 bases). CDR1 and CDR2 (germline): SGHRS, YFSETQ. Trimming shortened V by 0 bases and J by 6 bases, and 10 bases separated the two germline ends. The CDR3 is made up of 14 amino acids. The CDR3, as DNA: TGCGCCAGCAGCTTGGTACAGGGCAGTCAGCCCCAGCATTTT. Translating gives CASSLVQGSQPQHF.

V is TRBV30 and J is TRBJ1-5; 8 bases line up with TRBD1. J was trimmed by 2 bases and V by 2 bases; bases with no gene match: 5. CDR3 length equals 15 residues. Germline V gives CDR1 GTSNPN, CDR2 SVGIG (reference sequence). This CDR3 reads CAWSTTGAGNQPQHF. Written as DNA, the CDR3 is TGTGCCTGGAGTACGACAGGGGCCGGCAATCAGCCCCAGCATTTT.

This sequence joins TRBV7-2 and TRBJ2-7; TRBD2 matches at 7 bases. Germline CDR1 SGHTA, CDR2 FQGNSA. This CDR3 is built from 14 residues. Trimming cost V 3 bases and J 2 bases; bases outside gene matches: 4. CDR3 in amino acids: CASSLSGVAYEQYF. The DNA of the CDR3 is TGTGCCAGCAGCTTGAGCGGGGTGGCCTACGAGCAGTACTTC.